Following are 25 T cell receptor beta chains from one sample sequenced in a study of blood T cell repertoires in COVID-19. Profiling relied on immunoSEQ multiplex PCR, and the TCRdb table lists in-frame clones only, not all of them. Of 200,000 or so clones detected, over 65% appear once; the ten largest clones hold over 15%. Source material: peripheral blood. The origin of the receptors is a person aged 65 to 85 with COVID-19, enrolled during active disease.

The V call is TRBV7-6, the J call TRBJ2-5; 14 nucleotides agree with TRBD2. Germline V gene lookup returns CDR1 SGHVS and CDR2 FNYEAQ. V lost 3 bases to trimming and J lost 4 bases; unmatched junction nucleotides: 4. The CDR3 has 16 residues. The CDR3 is CASSFQTSGRGETQYF. CDR3 nucleotide sequence: TGTGCCAGCAGCTTTCAGACTAGCGGGAGGGGAGAGACCCAGTACTTC.

The gene calls are TRBV5-6 and TRBJ2-5; maybe TRBD1 (7 bases). Germline V lookup: CDR1 SGHDT, CDR2 YYEEEE. This CDR3 has 14 residues. Trimming stripped 5 bases from V and 0 bases from J, with 11 bases between. The DNA for the CDR3 is TGTGCCAGCAGTCCAGGGGGGTACCAAGAGACCCAGTACTTC. It specifies CASSPGGYQETQYF.

The chain is built from TRBV28 and TRBJ2-1; tentative D call: TRBD2 (5 bases). Per germline, CDR1 MDHEN and CDR2 SYDVKM. CDR3 size: 14 residues. V gave up 8 bases and J gave up 4 bases, with 15 bases separating them. In DNA, the CDR3 is TGTGCCAGCTGTAACCCGGACTCGTACAATGAGCAGTTCTTC. It is translated as CASCNPDSYNEQFF.

The V gene is TRBV29-1, the J gene TRBJ2-3, with 9 bases matching TRBD1. With V trimmed by 7 bases and J by 4 bases, 9 bases remained unmatched. The CDR3 consists of 14 residues. Looked up from germline, CDR1 is SQVTM and CDR2 is ANQGSEA. The CDR3, as DNA: TGCAGCGCGGAACAGGGGGCGGCTGCAGATACGCAGTATTTT. Protein product: CSAEQGAAADTQYF.

The chain has TRBV30 and TRBJ2-5; D is uncertain. The CDR3 has 13 amino acids. Germline assignment: CDR1 GTSNPN and CDR2 SVGIG (reference sequence). The V and J ends lost 0 bases and 0 bases respectively, with 5 bases between them. CDR3 residues: CAWSVAYQETQYF. DNA of the CDR3: TGTGCCTGGAGTGTCGCGTACCAAGAGACCCAGTACTTC.

The chain uses TRBV18 and TRBJ1-5; D remains unclear. Germline CDR1 is KGHSH and CDR2 is LQKENI. V gave up 3 bases and J gave up 6 bases, with 9 bases separating them. The CDR3 sequence is 13 residues long. The CDR3 bases are TGTGCCAGCTCACCTACAGCGGCTCAGCCCCAGCATTTT. Protein product: CASSPTAAQPQHF. Complete variable domain (other parts from reference TRBV18 and TRBJ1-5): NAGVMQNPRHLVRRRGQEARLRCSPMKGHSHVYWYRQLPEEGLKFMVYLQKENIIDESGMPKERFSAEFPKEGPSILRIQQVVRGDSAAYFCASSPTAAQPQHFGDGTRLSIL.

V is TRBV12-3 or TRBV12-4 and J is TRBJ1-2; 10 nucleotides match TRBD1. The CDR3 loop spans 13 amino acids. V lost 5 bases, J lost 4 bases, and 1 base stayed unmatched. CDR3 in amino acids: CASSRQGAYGYTF. The DNA of the CDR3 is TGTGCCAGCAGTCGACAGGGGGCCTATGGCTACACCTTC.

The chain has TRBV7-3 and TRBJ2-3; TRBD2 matches 13 bases. This CDR3 has 17 amino acids. Germline CDR1 is SGHTA and CDR2 is FQGTGA. V was clipped by 2 bases and J by 4 bases; unmatched bases: 6. In nucleotides, the CDR3 is TGTGCCAGCAGCTTACTCGGACTAGCGGGAGCGGCAGATACGCAGTATTTT. It codes for CASSLLGLAGAADTQYF.

V gene TRBV19 combines with J gene TRBJ1-5; perhaps TRBD1 as D (6 bases). CDR1 and CDR2 (germline): LNHDA, SQIVND (reference sequence). The CDR3 is 16 amino acids. Trimming cost V 6 bases and J 4 bases, with 19 bases left between them. CDR3 DNA: TGTGCCAGTAGGCCCATGACAGGCCCCGATAATCAGCCCCAGCATTTT. Translating it yields CASRPMTGPDNQPQHF.

This rearrangement joins TRBV9 to TRBJ2-1; D perhaps matches TRBD1 (5 bases). The CDR3 covers 17 residues. Trimming took off 0 bases at V and 3 bases at J, with 16 bases between the two ends. Germline V lookup: CDR1 SGDLS, CDR2 YYNGEE. CDR3 bases: TGTGCCAGCAGCGTAGACCCCCCAGGGCTCCTCTACAATGAGCAGTTCTTC. Protein: CASSVDPPGLLYNEQFF.

This chain links TRBV9 with TRBJ2-5; D might be TRBD1 (6 bases). CDR1 and CDR2 from the germline V gene are SGDLS and YYNGEE. CDR3 length: 14 amino acids. V was cut by 0 bases and J by 2 bases, with 8 bases left in between. As DNA, the CDR3 is TGTGCCAGCAGCGTAGACAGGGTACAAGAGACCCAGTACTTC. This sequence encodes CASSVDRVQETQYF. The full variable domain, rest sourced from reference TRBV9 and TRBJ2-5, is DSGVTQTPKHLITATGQRVTLRCSPRSGDLSVYWYQQSLDQGLQFLIQYYNGEERAKGNILERFSAQQFPDLHSELNLSSLELGDSALYFCASSVDRVQETQYFGPGTRLLVL.

The chain carries TRBV5-4 and TRBJ2-7; TRBD1 might be the D (5 bases). Germline assignment: CDR1 SGHNT and CDR2 YYREEE (reference sequence). The CDR3 totals 12 residues. Trimming took 0 bases from V and 6 from J, leaving 7 bases between them. CDR3 loop: CASSLEGFEQYF. As DNA, the CDR3 is TGTGCCAGCAGCTTGGAGGGGTTCGAGCAGTACTTC. The whole variable domain, remainder taken from reference TRBV5-4 and TRBJ2-7, is ETGVTQSPTHLIKTRGQQVTLRCSSQSGHNTVSWYQQALGQGPQFIFQYYREEENGRGNFPPRFSGLQFPNYSSELNVNALELDDSALYLCASSLEGFEQYFGPGTRLTVT.

CDR3 sequence (DNA): TGTGCCAGCAGTTACGGTTTCTCGGCAGGATCGAACACCGGGGAGCTGTTTTTT. Its translation is CASSYGFSAGSNTGELFF. The J gene is TRBJ2-2, the V gene TRBV6-2 or TRBV6-3; no firm D call. Germline CDR1 is MNHEY and CDR2 is SVGEGT. The CDR3 extends over 18 amino acids. Trimming took 2 bases from V and 0 from J, leaving 16 bases between them.

This clone occurred a few times. The gene calls are TRBV7-9 and TRBJ2-7, with 7 bases identical to TRBD2. Germline CDR1 reads SEHNR; CDR2 reads FQNEAQ (reference sequence). With V trimmed by 7 bases and J by 11 bases, 14 bases remained unmatched. The CDR3 spans 13 residues. CDR3 amino acids: CASTIGLGRRKYF. The DNA for the CDR3 is TGTGCCAGCACCATCGGACTAGGTCGTAGGAAGTACTTC.

This chain connects TRBV9 to TRBJ2-1; 9 bases are a match to TRBD1. V gave up 4 bases and J gave up 5 bases; unmatched junction bases: 4. This CDR3 is 14 amino acids long. Looked up from germline, CDR1 is SGDLS and CDR2 is YYNGEE. CDR3: CASSLRDRDNEQFF. The CDR3 nucleotides are TGTGCCAGCAGCCTCCGGGACAGGGACAATGAGCAGTTCTTC.

The V call is TRBV27, the J call TRBJ2-3; 14 bases are a match to TRBD2. V was clipped by 5 bases and J by 3 bases; unmatched bases: 10. Germline CDR1 and CDR2: MNHEY and SMNVEV (reference sequence). The CDR3 extends over 18 amino acids. The CDR3 loop reads CASSPTRLAGGQTDTQYF. The CDR3 coding sequence is TGTGCCAGCAGTCCGACTAGACTAGCGGGGGGGCAAACAGATACGCAGTATTTT.

This rearrangement joins TRBV7-2 to TRBJ2-5, with TRBD1 matching over 7 bases. This CDR3 has 15 residues. V shed 0 bases and J 4 bases; nucleotides not matched to a gene: 5. Germline CDR1 and CDR2: SGHTA and FQGNSA. CDR3 bases: TGTGCCAGCAGCTTAGCGACAGGGCGGTCAGAGACCCAGTACTTC. Protein product: CASSLATGRSETQYF.

This chain connects TRBV2 to TRBJ2-1, with 8 bases aligning to TRBD2. The ends lost 5 bases at V and 11 bases at J; junction bases unmatched: 8. This CDR3 is built from 13 residues. Germline assignment: CDR1 SNHLY and CDR2 FYNNEI. The CDR3 here is CASSISLADQQFF. For the CDR3, the DNA is TGTGCCAGCAGTATATCACTAGCGGATCAGCAGTTCTTC.

The V gene is TRBV2, the J gene TRBJ2-2, with 11 bases fitting TRBD2. V lost 7 bases and J lost 0; bases outside the gene matches: 10. The germline V gene encodes CDR1 SNHLY and CDR2 FYNNEI. The CDR3 length is 18 residues. In nucleotides, the CDR3 is TGTGCCAGCATCACTAGCGGGGGCCTCAAAGCGAACACCGGGGAGCTGTTTTTT. This gives the protein CASITSGGLKANTGELFF.

This chain connects TRBV9 to TRBJ2-3, with 10 bases identical to TRBD2. V shed 0 bases and J 1 base; nucleotides not matched to a gene: 2. The CDR3 is made up of 16 amino acids. The germline CDR1 and CDR2 sequences are SGDLS and YYNGEE. The DNA for the CDR3 is TGTGCCAGCAGCGTAGGGGGGACTAGCGGCACAGATACGCAGTATTTT. Translating gives CASSVGGTSGTDTQYF.

The gene calls are TRBV6-2 or TRBV6-3 and TRBJ1-1; possible D gene TRBD1, 5 bases. Germline CDR1 is MNHEY and CDR2 is SVGEGT. V lost 5 bases and J lost 3, with 10 bases in between. The CDR3 extends over 13 amino acids. The chain's CDR3 is CASSRGRYTEAFF. Here the CDR3 DNA reads TGTGCCAGCAGTAGGGGCAGGTACACTGAAGCTTTCTTT.

This clone showed up just once. The J gene is TRBJ1-2, the V gene TRBV11-2; D gene unclear. The V and J ends lost 1 base and 5 bases respectively, with 14 bases between them. The CDR3 extends over 15 amino acids. CDR1 and CDR2 (germline): SGHAT, FQNNGV. The CDR3 sequence is CASSLALDGLYGYTF. The CDR3 coding sequence is TGTGCCAGCAGCTTAGCCCTGGACGGACTATATGGCTACACCTTC.

The J gene is TRBJ2-1, the V gene TRBV11-2; 14 nucleotides match TRBD2. The germline V gene encodes CDR1 SGHAT and CDR2 FQNNGV. This CDR3 region has 15 residues. With 4 bases clipped from V and 5 bases from J, the junction kept 1 base outside the gene matches. The CDR3 nucleotides are TGTGCCAGCAGCTGGGGACTAGCGGGGGACAATGAGCAGTTCTTC. Its protein product is CASSWGLAGDNEQFF.

The chain recombines TRBV27 with TRBJ2-2; TRBD2 matches 7 bases. Trimming at V came to 10 bases and at J to 5 bases, leaving 16 bases not matched to a gene. The CDR3 runs to 16 residues. The V gene's germline CDR1 is MNHEY and CDR2 SMNVEV (reference sequence). The CDR3 coding sequence is TGTGCCACTTCGACGATGGTAGCGGGTGGAACCGGGGAGCTGTTTTTT. It encodes CATSTMVAGGTGELFF.

CDR3 in DNA: TGTGCCAGCGGGGAGGGGAGCTATGGCTACACCTTC. Protein: CASGEGSYGYTF. The V call is TRBV11-2, the J call TRBJ1-2; D might be TRBD1 (5 bases). Germline V CDR1 and CDR2: SGHAT, FQNNGV. This CDR3 spans 12 amino acids. Trimming pared 8 bases from V and 4 bases from J, leaving 11 bases between.